These 5 T cell receptor beta chains were all obtained from the same sample, sequenced in a study of T cell changes during pregnancy in multiple sclerosis. Generated by immunoSEQ multiplex PCR, the TCRdb table keeps only in-frame clones and is missing some. The data hold 93,000 or so clones, with about 91% observed a single time. The specimen was peripheral blood, collected before pregnancy. These TCRs come from a female donor with multiple sclerosis, enrolled in a pregnancy study.

The chain couples TRBV7-8 to TRBJ1-2, with TRBD1 matching over 8 bases. Germline loops: CDR1 SGHVS, CDR2 FQNEAQ. The CDR3 is 16 residues long. The V and J ends lost 6 bases and 7 bases, in that order; junction bases with no gene match: 16. The CDR3 DNA follows: TGTGCCAGCAGTTATTTGGGGGCGACAGGGGCCTTTGGCTACACCTTC. Amino acids: CASSYLGATGAFGYTF.

The V gene is TRBV7-9, the J gene TRBJ1-1; D might be TRBD1 (5 bases). The CDR3 has 14 residues. Germline V gene lookup returns CDR1 SEHNR and CDR2 FQNEAQ (reference sequence). V shed 5 bases and J shed 5 bases, with 15 bases lying between them. The CDR3 spells CASSSPRRGTEAFF. The CDR3 coding sequence is TGTGCCAGCAGCAGCCCTCGGCGGGGGACTGAAGCTTTCTTT.

This rearrangement joins TRBV7-9 to TRBJ1-3, with TRBD1 as a possible D gene (5 bases). Germline CDR1 and CDR2: SEHNR and FQNEAQ (reference sequence). This CDR3 region has 16 residues. Trimming pared 2 bases from V and 0 bases from J, leaving 11 bases between. Written as DNA, the CDR3 is TGTGCCAGCAGCTTACGTAGGACAAACTCTGGAAACACCATATATTTT. Protein product: CASSLRRTNSGNTIYF.

The V gene is TRBV6-1, the J gene TRBJ2-7; TRBD1 might be the D (6 bases). The CDR3 is 13 amino acids. Per germline, CDR1 MNHNS and CDR2 SASEGT. V lost 6 bases to trimming and J lost 2 bases, with 11 bases between them. In DNA, the CDR3 is TGTGCCAGCAGGAGGACAGAAACCTACGAGCAGTACTTC. Translating gives CASRRTETYEQYF.

The gene calls are TRBV19 and TRBJ2-1, with TRBD2 matching over 9 bases. The V gene's germline CDR1 is LNHDA and CDR2 SQIVND (reference sequence). The CDR3 has 15 residues. The V segment lost 2 bases and the J segment 3 bases; nucleotides outside the gene matches: 2. The CDR3 here is CASSIPTSGYNEQFF. The CDR3 nucleotides read TGTGCCAGTAGTATACCGACTAGCGGCTACAATGAGCAGTTCTTC.